This T cell receptor beta chain was documented in a study of blood T cell repertoires in COVID-19 (dated by TCRdb to about 2020). Regarding the complete study: Samples from collaborators originated in the United States, Italy and Spain and spanned both the acute and convalescent phases of COVID-19. HLA class I and class II types, where available, came from metadata supplied by the sample provider rather than from assay-based typing. The repertoires were released in a freely available public database intended as a resource for research on the immune response to SARS-CoV-2. The samples were drawn from two sources: the first 160 participants of the ongoing ImmuneRACE study, and 1,200 or so subjects contributed by 6 global collaborators. The material from the prospective study consisted of cDNA or gDNA derived from T cells, B-cell-depleted T cells, or PBMCs. The dataset comprised deeply sampled blood TCRbeta repertoires from subjects exposed to, actively infected with, or recovered from COVID-19. The sample metadata nearly always contained a de-identified subject ID, COVID-19 status, age in years and sex. Points the paper makes about the study in general: The amount of clinical and demographic metadata varied by source and participant and was provided uncurated.

Collaborating institutions collected whole blood in K2EDTA tubes following their own protocols. Collaborator samples were shipped for TCRbeta analysis as frozen whole blood, isolated PBMCs, or DNA extracted from either sample type. In regard to this clone: What this receptor recognizes is not known. One base away there is no much larger clone; base qualities are not given.

TCRbeta CDR3 regions were amplified from genomic DNA using the immunoSEQ Assay, a bias-controlled multiplex PCR. On the study's bioinformatics: The number of nucleated cells in each sample was estimated by amplification of reference gene primers within the assay. To quantify the absolute abundance of each unique TCRbeta CDR3 rearrangement, sequence reads were collapsed and filtered. For each sample, productive Simpson clonality was calculated as the square root of Simpson's diversity index across productive rearrangements. TCRdb stores this immuneACCESS table with in-frame sequences only. Part of the clones is absent; in the studies checked, under half of the shortfall reflects unresolved V genes, and no reason is known for the rest. The V and J calls and clone size were taken over from that table, and D and trimming were inferred from the DNA. The sample table holds a few hundred thousand clones, of which roughly 88% were seen once. The ten largest clones represent 0.65% to 0.8% of the sample.

This clonotype was sampled from a human donor in a cohort sampled during active COVID-19. Sequenced sample: peripheral blood.

The CDR3 is CASSMFRRDEQFF. The DNA is TGTGCCAGTAGTATGTTCCGCCGGGATGAGCAGTTCTTC. The chain was built from TRBV19 and TRBJ2-1; confidence is insufficient to name the D gene. V is pared back by 3 bases and J by 8 bases, with 11 bases lying between the germline termini. Counted from cysteine to phenylalanine, this CDR3 has 13 amino acids. The only DNA kept is the CDR3, 39 bases in frame from the first base. Sequences LNHDA (CDR1) and SQIVND (CDR2) are obtained from the germline V gene (reference sequence).